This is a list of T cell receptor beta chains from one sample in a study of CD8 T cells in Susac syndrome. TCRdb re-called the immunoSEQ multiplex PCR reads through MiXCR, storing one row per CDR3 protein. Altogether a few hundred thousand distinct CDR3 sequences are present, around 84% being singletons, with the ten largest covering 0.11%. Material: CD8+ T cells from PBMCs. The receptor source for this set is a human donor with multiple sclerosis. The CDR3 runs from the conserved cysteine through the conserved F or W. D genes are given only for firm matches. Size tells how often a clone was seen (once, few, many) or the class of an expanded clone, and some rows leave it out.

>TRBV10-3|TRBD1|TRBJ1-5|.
CAISATGGRQPQHF
TGTGCCATCAGTGCGACAGGGGGGCGACAGCCCCAGCATTTT
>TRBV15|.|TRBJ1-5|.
CATHKSDVYSNQPQHF
TGTGCCACCCATAAGTCAGACGTCTATAGCAATCAGCCCCAGCATTTT
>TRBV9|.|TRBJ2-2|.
CASSAPGQNTGELFF
TGTGCCAGCAGCGCGCCGGGACAGAACACCGGGGAGCTGTTTTTT
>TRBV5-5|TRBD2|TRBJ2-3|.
CASSFLGRESTDTQYF
TGTGCCAGCAGCTTCCTCGGGAGGGAGAGCACAGATACGCAGTATTTT
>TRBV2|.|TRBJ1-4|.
CASILGAGEKLFF
TGTGCCAGCATCCTCGGGGCAGGAGAAAAACTGTTTTTT
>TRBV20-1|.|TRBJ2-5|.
CSVPWAETQYF
TGCAGTGTACCCTGGGCAGAGACCCAGTACTTC
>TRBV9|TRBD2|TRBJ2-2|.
CASSIRLAETGELFF
TGTGCCAGCAGCATCCGACTAGCGGAGACCGGGGAGCTGTTTTTT
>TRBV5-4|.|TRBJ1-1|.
CASSRDRGAGSLNTEAFF
TGTGCCAGCAGCCGGGATCGGGGGGCCGGATCATTGAACACTGAAGCTTTCTTT
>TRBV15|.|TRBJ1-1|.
CATSMDGVSNTEAFF
TGTGCCACCAGCATGGATGGGGTGTCGAACACTGAAGCTTTCTTT
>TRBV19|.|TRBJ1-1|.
CASRAPNLGTEAFF
TGTGCCAGCCGGGCCCCGAACTTGGGCACTGAAGCTTTCTTT
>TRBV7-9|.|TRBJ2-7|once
CASSLSLRGNYEQYF
TGTGCCAGCAGCTTATCCCTTCGGGGCAACTACGAGCAGTACTTC
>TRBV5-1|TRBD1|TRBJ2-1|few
CASSSGGPSYNEQFF
TGCGCCAGCAGCTCAGGGGGACCCTCCTACAATGAGCAGTTCTTC
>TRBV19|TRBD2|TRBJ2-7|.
CASSVALADSYEQYF
TGTGCCAGTAGTGTGGCGCTAGCGGACTCCTACGAGCAGTACTTC
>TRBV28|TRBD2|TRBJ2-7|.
CASSLIAGGNYEQYF
TGTGCCAGCAGTTTAATAGCGGGAGGCAACTACGAGCAGTACTTC
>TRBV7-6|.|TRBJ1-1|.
CASSLGWGHTEAFF
TGTGCCAGCAGCTTAGGGTGGGGGCACACTGAAGCTTTCTTT
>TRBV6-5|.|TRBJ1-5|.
CASSYSREKNQPQHF
TGTGCCAGCAGTTACTCCAGGGAGAAAAATCAGCCCCAGCATTTT
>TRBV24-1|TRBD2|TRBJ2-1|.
CATSDSSGRGHNEQFF
TGTGCCACCAGTGACTCAAGCGGGAGGGGCCACAATGAGCAGTTCTTC
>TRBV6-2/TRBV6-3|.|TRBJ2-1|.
CASRLEPSSYNEQFF
TGTGCCAGCAGGTTAGAACCGAGCTCCTACAATGAGCAGTTCTTC
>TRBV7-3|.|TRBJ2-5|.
CASSLKWASYETQYF
TGTGCCAGCAGCTTAAAGTGGGCTAGCTATGAGACCCAGTACTTC
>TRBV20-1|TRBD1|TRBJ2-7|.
CSAGHRDRGPYEQYF
TGCAGTGCGGGACACCGGGACAGGGGTCCATACGAGCAGTACTTC
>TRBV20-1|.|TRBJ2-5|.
CSARYGFGEETQYF
TGCAGTGCTAGATACGGTTTCGGGGAAGAGACCCAGTACTTC
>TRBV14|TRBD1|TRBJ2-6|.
CASTPTSTGTGQSGANVLTF
TGTGCCAGCACCCCAACATCGACAGGGACAGGGCAGTCTGGGGCCAACGTCCTGACTTTC
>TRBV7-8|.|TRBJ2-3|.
CASSLPADTQYF
TGTGCCAGCAGCTTACCGGCAGATACGCAGTATTTT
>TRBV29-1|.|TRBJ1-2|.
CSVVTVDGYTF
TGCAGCGTTGTTACGGTCGATGGCTACACCTTC
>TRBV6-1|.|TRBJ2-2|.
CASSVVIGDRELFF
TGTGCCAGCAGTGTGGTCATCGGGGATCGGGAGCTGTTTTTT
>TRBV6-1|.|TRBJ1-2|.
CATLAGFNYGYTF
TGTGCCACCTTGGCAGGCTTCAACTATGGCTACACCTTC
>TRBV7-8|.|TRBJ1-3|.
CASTPLMAPSSGNTIYF
TGTGCCAGCACCCCCTTAATGGCCCCGAGCTCTGGAAACACCATATATTTT
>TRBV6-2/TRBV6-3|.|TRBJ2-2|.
CASTTEFWNTGELFF
TGTGCCAGCACAACCGAGTTTTGGAACACCGGGGAGCTGTTTTTT
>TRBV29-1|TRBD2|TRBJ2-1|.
CSVEGPSSGGHYNEQFF
TGCAGCGTTGAAGGCCCCTCTAGCGGAGGCCACTACAATGAGCAGTTCTTC
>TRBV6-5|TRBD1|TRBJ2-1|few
CASSYSDREGLGEQFF
TGTGCCAGCAGTTACTCGGACAGGGAAGGGTTAGGTGAGCAGTTCTTC
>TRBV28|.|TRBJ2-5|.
CASSLGDYRGGETQYF
TGTGCCAGCAGTTTGGGAGACTACAGGGGGGGAGAGACCCAGTACTTC
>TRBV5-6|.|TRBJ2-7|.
CASRRGGSYEQYF
TGTGCCAGCCGACGGGGTGGATCCTACGAGCAGTACTTC
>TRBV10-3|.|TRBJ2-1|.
CAISDPGALTYNEQFF
TGTGCCATCAGCGACCCAGGGGCCCTGACCTACAATGAGCAGTTCTTC
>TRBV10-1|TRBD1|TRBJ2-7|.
CASSESGTGPWEQYF
TGCGCCAGCAGTGAGTCAGGGACAGGGCCATGGGAGCAGTACTTC
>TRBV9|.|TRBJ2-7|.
CASSVSAFSYEQYF
TGTGCCAGCAGCGTATCTGCCTTCTCCTACGAGCAGTACTTC
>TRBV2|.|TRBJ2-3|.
CASRVPEGPDTQYF
TGTGCCAGCAGGGTCCCTGAGGGGCCAGATACGCAGTATTTT
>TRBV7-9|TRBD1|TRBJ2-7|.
CASSLNGTGNHYYEQYF
TGTGCCAGCAGCTTAAATGGGACAGGGAACCACTACTACGAGCAGTACTTC
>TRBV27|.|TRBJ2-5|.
CASSPVGGVAPETQYF
TGTGCCAGCAGTCCAGTTGGGGGAGTAGCCCCAGAGACCCAGTACTTC
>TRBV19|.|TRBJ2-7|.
CASSISSRRTYEQYF
TGTGCCAGTAGTATAAGTTCCCGTCGAACCTACGAGCAGTACTTC
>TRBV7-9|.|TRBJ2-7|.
CASRSGVNEQYF
TGTGCCAGCAGATCAGGGGTCAACGAGCAGTACTTC
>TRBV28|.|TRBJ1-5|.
CASSFMGSNQPQHF
TGTGCCAGCAGTTTTATGGGCAGCAATCAGCCCCAGCATTTT
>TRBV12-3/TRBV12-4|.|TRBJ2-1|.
CASSLALSNEQFF
TGTGCCAGCAGTTTAGCCCTCAGCAATGAGCAGTTCTTC
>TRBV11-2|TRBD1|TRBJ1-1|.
CASSLTTGSNTEAFF
TGTGCCAGCAGCCTAACGACAGGGTCTAACACTGAAGCTTTCTTT
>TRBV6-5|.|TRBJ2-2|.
CASSAAGVTGELFF
TGTGCCAGCTCCGCGGCAGGGGTCACCGGGGAGCTGTTTTTT
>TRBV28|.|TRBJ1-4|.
CASSSTWGGTNEKLFF
TGTGCCAGCAGTTCGACCTGGGGGGGAACTAATGAAAAACTGTTTTTT
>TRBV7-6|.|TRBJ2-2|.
CASSFGPSKAGELFF
TGTGCCAGCAGCTTCGGCCCCTCGAAGGCCGGGGAGCTGTTTTTT
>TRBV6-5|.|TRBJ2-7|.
CASSYSTPGSSYEQYF
TGTGCCAGCAGTTACTCGACACCGGGGAGCTCCTACGAGCAGTACTTC
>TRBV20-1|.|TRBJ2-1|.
CSARARQRNEQFF
TGCAGTGCTAGAGCACGCCAGAGGAATGAGCAGTTCTTC
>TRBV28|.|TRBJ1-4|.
CASNTRTLNEKLFF
TGTGCCAGCAACACCAGGACCCTTAATGAAAAACTGTTTTTT
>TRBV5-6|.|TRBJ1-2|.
CASSSIREAGYTF
TGTGCCAGCAGCTCTATAAGGGAAGCCGGCTACACCTTC
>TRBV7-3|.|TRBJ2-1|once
CASSAQGQGNEQFF
TGTGCCAGCAGCGCCCAGGGGCAGGGAAATGAGCAGTTCTTC
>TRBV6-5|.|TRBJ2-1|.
CASSYEHEQFF
TGTGCCAGCAGTTATGAGCATGAGCAGTTCTTC
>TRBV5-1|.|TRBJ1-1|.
CASSRTEDREKREAFF
TGCGCCAGCAGCCGTACTGAGGACAGAGAGAAACGTGAAGCTTTCTTT
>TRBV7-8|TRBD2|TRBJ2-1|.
CASSFLVPGGRNEQFF
TGTGCCAGCAGCTTTCTTGTCCCCGGCGGGAGAAATGAGCAGTTCTTC
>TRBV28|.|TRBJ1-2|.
CASIGRDYGYTF
TGTGCCAGCATCGGTCGGGACTATGGCTACACCTTC
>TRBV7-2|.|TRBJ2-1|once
CATLEVPNEQFF
TGTGCCACTCTGGAAGTCCCCAATGAGCAGTTCTTC
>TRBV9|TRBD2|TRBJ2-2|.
CASSDPQREGITGELFF
TGTGCCAGCAGCGATCCACAGCGGGAGGGTATCACCGGGGAGCTGTTTTTT
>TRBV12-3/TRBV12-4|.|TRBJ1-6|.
CASSFRSGSNSPLHF
TGTGCCAGCAGTTTTAGGTCAGGGAGTAATTCACCCCTCCACTTT